The rows below give T cell receptor beta chains drawn from one sample of a study of blood T cell repertoires in COVID-19. The method was immunoSEQ multiplex PCR; TCRdb's version includes in-frame clones alone and lacks a portion of them. The table lists about 170,000 clones, around 80% of them singletons. The specimen sequenced was peripheral blood. Source of these receptors: a woman aged 65 to 85 who had recovered from COVID-19. Both conserved end residues are part of each CDR3.

J	V	CDR3
TRBJ2-1	TRBV2	CASRPRGVPDNEQFF
TRBJ2-3	TRBV2	CASRWTSSGGNTQYF
TRBJ1-1	TRBV2	CASSYRGEAFF
TRBJ2-3	TRBV29-1	CSGTSGGEADTQYF
TRBJ2-5	TRBV10-3	CAISEGGSKETQYF
TRBJ1-5	TRBV19	CQVPNQPQHF
TRBJ1-5	TRBV2	CASTWTDQPQHF
TRBJ2-3	TRBV3-1/TRBV3-2	CASSLLPLPGDTQYF
TRBJ2-1	TRBV7-9	CASSTRGLAGGGEQFF
TRBJ1-2	TRBV19	CASTVDRGYGYTF
TRBJ1-1	TRBV4-2	CASSQEQIFGRTEAFF
TRBJ1-2	TRBV10-3	CAISETGQGGGYTF
TRBJ2-3	TRBV7-9	CASSPPRAGSFSTDTQYF
TRBJ1-3	TRBV15	CATSREGGSGNTIYF
TRBJ2-6	TRBV3-1/TRBV3-2	CASSQGLAGYSGANVLTF
TRBJ2-2	TRBV5-5	CASSFLSQGNSGELFF
TRBJ1-2	TRBV19	CASSIVAGDSYGYTF
TRBJ2-7	TRBV18	CASSPPGQLSYEQYF
TRBJ1-1	TRBV2	CARTGNTEAFF
TRBJ1-1	TRBV5-1	CASSLGQDTEAFF
TRBJ1-2	TRBV18	CASSPGAGNYGYTF
TRBJ2-1	TRBV7-9	CASTGSSSYNEQFF
TRBJ2-5	TRBV7-9	CASRPGGGGETQYF
TRBJ2-1	TRBV11-1	CASSSGTNYNEQFF
TRBJ1-2	TRBV29-1	CSVAGRLDSFGYTF
TRBJ2-1	TRBV24-1	CATSDPGLAGVEFF
TRBJ1-1	TRBV5-8	CASSWGGGEAFF
TRBJ1-2	TRBV2	CASSQAGGAGYGYTF
TRBJ2-4	TRBV30	CAWSVRRGVSPLAKNIQYF
TRBJ2-5	TRBV9	CASSPKLYSGGAWETQYF
TRBJ1-2	TRBV6-5	CASSYSRRNYGYTF
TRBJ1-1	TRBV29-1	CSVPNRGPNTEAFF
TRBJ1-4	TRBV30	CAWSGTGAEKLFF
TRBJ2-3	TRBV14	CASSQTGGADTQYF
TRBJ1-2	TRBV19	CASSNLRGNYGYTF
TRBJ1-1	TRBV5-5	CASSLGQARAEAFF
TRBJ1-4	TRBV13	CASSFTGATNEKLFF
TRBJ1-1	TRBV3-1/TRBV3-2	CASSQDGGASTEAFF
TRBJ2-5	TRBV29-1	CSVEPAYQETQYF
TRBJ2-7	TRBV2	CASRGRQGSYEQYF
TRBJ1-2	TRBV27	CASSPAGQAGTYGYTF
TRBJ1-3	TRBV12-3/TRBV12-4	CASSSGGTIYF
TRBJ2-1	TRBV10-3	CAISEFSPLYNEQFF
TRBJ2-3	TRBV9	CASSVVLAGGPGAQYF